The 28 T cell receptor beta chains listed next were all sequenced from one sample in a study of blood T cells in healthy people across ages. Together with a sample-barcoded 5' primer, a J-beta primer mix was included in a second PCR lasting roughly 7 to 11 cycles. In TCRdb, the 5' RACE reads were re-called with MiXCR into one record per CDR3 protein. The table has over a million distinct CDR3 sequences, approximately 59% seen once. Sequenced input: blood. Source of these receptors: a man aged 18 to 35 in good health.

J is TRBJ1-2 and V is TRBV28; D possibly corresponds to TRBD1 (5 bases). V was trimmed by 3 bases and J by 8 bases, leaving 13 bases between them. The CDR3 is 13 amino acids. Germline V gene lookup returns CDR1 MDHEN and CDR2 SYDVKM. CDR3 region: CASSFQGSLGYTF. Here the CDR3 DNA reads TGTGCCAGCAGTTTTCAGGGATCCCTGGGCTACACCTTC.

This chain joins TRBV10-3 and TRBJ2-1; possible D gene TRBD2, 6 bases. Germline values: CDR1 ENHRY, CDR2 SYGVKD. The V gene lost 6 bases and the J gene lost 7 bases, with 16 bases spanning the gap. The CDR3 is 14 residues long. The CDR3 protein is CAIRGSGTLNEQFF. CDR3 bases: TGTGCCATCAGGGGTTCCGGGACTCTGAATGAGCAGTTCTTC.

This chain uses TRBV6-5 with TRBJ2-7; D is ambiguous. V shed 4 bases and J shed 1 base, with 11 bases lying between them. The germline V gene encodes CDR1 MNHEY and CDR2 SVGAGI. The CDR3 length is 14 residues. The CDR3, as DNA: TGTGCCAGCAGTTCCCCTCGGATATCCTACGAGCAGTACTTC. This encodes CASSSPRISYEQYF.

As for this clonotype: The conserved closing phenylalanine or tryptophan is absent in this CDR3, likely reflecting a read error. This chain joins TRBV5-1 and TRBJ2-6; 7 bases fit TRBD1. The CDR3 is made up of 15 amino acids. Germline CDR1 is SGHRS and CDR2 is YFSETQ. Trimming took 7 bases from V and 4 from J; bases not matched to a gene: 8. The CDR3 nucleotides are TGCGCCAGCGACTCAGACAGGGCAGGGGCCAACGTCCTGACTTAC. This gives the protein CASDSDRAGANVLTY.

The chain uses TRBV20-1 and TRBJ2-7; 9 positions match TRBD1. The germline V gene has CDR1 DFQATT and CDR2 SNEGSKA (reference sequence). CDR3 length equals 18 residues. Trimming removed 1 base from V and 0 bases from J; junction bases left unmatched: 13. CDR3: CSARVVWTGVRSSYEQYF. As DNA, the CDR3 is TGCAGTGCTAGAGTTGTTTGGACAGGGGTCCGGAGCTCCTACGAGCAGTACTTC.

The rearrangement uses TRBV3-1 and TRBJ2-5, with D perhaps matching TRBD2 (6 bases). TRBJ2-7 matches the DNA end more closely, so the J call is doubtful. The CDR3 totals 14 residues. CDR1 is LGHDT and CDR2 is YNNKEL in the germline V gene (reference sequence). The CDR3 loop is CASSRDWFSYEQYF. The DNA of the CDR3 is TGTGCCAGCAGCCGGGACTGGTTTTCCTACGAGCAGTACTTC.

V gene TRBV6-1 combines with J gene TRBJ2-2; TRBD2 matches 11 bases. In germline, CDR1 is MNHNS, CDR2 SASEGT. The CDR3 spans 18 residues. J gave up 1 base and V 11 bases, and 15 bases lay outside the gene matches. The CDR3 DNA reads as TGTGCCGGACAATTAGCGGGAGGGCCGATGAGGAACACCGGGGAGCTGTTTTTT. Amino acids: CAGQLAGGPMRNTGELFF.

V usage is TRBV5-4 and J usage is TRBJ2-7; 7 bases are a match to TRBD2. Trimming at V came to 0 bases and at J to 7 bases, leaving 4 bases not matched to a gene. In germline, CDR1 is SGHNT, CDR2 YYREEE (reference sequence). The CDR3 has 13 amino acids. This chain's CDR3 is CASSLGEGVEQYF. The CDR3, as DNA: TGTGCCAGCAGCTTGGGGGAGGGAGTAGAGCAGTACTTC. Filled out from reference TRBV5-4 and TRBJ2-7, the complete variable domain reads ETGVTQSPTHLIKTRGQQVTLRCSSQSGHNTVSWYQQALGQGPQFIFQYYREEENGRGNFPPRFSGLQFPNYSSELNVNALELDDSALYLCASSLGEGVEQYFGPGTRLTVT.

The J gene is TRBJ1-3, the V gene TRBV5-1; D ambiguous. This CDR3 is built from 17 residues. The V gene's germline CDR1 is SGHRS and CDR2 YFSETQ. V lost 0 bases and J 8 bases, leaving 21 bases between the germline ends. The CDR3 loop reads CASSLEGSFGRRDTIYF. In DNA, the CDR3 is TGCGCCAGCAGCTTGGAGGGATCCTTCGGGAGACGAGACACCATATATTTT.

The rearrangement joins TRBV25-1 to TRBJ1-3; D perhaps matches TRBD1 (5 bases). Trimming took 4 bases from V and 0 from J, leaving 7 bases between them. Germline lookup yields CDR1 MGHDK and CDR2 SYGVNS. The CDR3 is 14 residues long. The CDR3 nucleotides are TGTGCCAGCAGTGCAGGGCCCTCTGGAAACACCATATATTTT. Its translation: CASSAGPSGNTIYF.

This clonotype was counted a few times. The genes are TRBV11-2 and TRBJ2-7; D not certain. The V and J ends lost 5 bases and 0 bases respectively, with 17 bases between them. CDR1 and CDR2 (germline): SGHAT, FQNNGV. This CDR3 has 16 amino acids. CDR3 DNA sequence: TGTGCCAGCAGCCTCGAGCTGGATAGAACCTCCTACGAGCAGTACTTC. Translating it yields CASSLELDRTSYEQYF.

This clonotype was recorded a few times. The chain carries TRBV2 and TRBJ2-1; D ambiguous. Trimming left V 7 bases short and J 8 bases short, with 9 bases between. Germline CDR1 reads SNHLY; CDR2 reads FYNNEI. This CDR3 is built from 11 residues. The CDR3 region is CASTLTHEQFF. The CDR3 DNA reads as TGTGCCAGCACCCTTACCCATGAGCAGTTCTTC.

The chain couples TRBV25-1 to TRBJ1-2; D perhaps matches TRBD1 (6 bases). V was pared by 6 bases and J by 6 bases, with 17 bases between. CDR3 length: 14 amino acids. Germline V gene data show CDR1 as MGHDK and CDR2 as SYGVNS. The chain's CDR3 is CASRGSGVTDGYTF. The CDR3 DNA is TGTGCCAGCAGAGGATCAGGGGTCACCGATGGCTACACCTTC.

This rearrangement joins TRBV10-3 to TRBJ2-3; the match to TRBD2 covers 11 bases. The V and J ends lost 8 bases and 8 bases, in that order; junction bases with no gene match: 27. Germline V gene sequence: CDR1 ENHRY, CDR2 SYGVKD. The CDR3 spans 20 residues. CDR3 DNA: TGTGCCATCGGGCCCCCTCTAGCGGGGGGACCGGGGGCAACAATTCTTACGCAGTATTTT. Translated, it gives CAIGPPLAGGPGATILTQYF.

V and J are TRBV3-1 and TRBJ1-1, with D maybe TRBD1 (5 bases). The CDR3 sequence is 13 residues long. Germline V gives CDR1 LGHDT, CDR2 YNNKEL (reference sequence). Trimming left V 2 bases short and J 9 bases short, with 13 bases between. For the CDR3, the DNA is TGTGCCAGCAGCCAAAACGGCAGGGCCCAAGCTTTCTTT. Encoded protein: CASSQNGRAQAFF.

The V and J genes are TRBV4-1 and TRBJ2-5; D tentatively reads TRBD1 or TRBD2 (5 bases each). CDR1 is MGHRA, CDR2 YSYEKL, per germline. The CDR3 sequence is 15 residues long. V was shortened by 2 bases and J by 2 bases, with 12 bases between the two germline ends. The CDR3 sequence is CASSQRGDSQETQYF. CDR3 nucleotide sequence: TGCGCCAGCAGCCAAAGGGGAGATTCTCAAGAGACCCAGTACTTC.

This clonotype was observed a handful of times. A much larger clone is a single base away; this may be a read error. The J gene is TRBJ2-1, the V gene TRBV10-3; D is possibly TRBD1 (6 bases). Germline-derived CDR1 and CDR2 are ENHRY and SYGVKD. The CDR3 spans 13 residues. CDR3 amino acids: CASSGADSNEQFF. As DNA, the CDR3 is TGTGCCAGCAGTGGGGCGGACAGCAATGAGCAGTTCTTC.

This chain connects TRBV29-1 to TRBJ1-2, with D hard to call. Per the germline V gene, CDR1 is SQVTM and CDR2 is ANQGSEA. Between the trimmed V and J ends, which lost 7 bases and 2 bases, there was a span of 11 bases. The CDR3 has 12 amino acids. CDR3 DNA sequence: TGCAGCGGCGATCTGGCCAACTATGGCTACACCTTC. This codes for CSGDLANYGYTF.

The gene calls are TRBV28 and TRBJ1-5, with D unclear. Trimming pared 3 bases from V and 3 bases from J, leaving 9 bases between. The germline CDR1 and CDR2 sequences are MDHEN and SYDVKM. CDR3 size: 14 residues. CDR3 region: CASSFVQANQPQHF. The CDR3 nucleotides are TGTGCCAGCAGTTTCGTCCAGGCCAATCAGCCCCAGCATTTT.

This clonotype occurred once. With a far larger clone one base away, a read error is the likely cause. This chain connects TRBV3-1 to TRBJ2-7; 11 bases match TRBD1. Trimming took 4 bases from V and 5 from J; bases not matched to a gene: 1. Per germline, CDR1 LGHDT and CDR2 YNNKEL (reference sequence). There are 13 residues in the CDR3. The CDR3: CASSRTGGDEQYF. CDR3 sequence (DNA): TGTGCCAGCAGCCGGACAGGGGGCGACGAGCAGTACTTC.

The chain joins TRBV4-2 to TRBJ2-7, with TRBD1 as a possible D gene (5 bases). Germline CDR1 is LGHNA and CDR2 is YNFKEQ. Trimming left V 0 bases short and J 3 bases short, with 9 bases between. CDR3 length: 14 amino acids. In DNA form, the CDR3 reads TGTGCCAGCAGCCAAGAAGGGGCGATCTACGAGCAGTACTTC. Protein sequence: CASSQEGAIYEQYF.

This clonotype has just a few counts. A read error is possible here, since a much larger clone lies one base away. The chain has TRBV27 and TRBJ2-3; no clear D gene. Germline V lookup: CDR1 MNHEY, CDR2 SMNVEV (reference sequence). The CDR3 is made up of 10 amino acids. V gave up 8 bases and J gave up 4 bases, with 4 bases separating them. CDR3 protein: CASGPDTQYF. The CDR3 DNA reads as TGTGCCAGCGGCCCAGATACGCAGTATTTT.

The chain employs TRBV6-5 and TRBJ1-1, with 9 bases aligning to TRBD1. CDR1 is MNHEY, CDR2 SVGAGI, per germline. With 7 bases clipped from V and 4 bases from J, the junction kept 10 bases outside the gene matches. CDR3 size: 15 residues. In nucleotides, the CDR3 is TGTGCCAGCATCAATACACCGGGACAGGGCACTGAAGCTTTCTTT. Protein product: CASINTPGQGTEAFF.

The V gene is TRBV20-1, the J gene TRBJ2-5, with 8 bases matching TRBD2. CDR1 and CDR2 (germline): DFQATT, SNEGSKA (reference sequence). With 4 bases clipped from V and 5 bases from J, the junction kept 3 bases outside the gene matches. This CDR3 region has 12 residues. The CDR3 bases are TGCAGTGCTATTAGCGGGGCTGAGACCCAGTACTTC. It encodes CSAISGAETQYF.

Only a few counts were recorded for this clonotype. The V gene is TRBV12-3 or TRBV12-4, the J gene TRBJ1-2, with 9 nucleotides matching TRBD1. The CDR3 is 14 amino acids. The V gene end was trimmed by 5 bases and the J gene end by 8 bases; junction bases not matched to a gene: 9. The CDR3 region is CASSPRDRVRGYTF. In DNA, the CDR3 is TGTGCCAGCAGTCCCCGGGACAGGGTCAGGGGCTACACCTTC.

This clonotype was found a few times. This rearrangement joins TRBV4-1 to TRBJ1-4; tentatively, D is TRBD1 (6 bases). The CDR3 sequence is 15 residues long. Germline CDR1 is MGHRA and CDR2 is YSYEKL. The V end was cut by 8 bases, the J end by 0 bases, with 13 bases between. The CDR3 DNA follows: TGCGCCAGCGCGGGGACACTTGCAACTAATGAAAAACTGTTTTTT. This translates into CASAGTLATNEKLFF.

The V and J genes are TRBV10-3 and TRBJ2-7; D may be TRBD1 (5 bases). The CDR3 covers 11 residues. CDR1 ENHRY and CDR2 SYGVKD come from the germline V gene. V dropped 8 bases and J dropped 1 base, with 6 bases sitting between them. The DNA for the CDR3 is TGTGCCATCCGACAGTCCTACGAGCAGTACTTC. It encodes CAIRQSYEQYF.

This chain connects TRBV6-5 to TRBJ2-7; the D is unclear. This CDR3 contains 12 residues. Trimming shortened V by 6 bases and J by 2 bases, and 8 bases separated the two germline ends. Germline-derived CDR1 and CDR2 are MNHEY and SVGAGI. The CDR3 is CASRAGPYEQYF. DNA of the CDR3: TGTGCCAGCAGGGCTGGACCCTACGAGCAGTACTTC.